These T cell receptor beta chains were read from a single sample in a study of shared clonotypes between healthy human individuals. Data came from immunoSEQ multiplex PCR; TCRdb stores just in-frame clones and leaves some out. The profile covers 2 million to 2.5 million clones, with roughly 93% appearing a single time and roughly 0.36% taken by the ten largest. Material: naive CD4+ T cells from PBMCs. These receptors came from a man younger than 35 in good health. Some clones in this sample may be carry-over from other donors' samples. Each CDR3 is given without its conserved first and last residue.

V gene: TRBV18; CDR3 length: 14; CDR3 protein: ASSPGGQGRSYEQY
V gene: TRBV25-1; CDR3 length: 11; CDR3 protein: ASSGASSNEQY
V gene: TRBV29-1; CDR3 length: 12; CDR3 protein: SVENLGGARGYT
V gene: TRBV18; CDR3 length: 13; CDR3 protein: ASLNPTGSTDTQY
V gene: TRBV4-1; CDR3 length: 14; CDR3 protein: ASSQASGRETGELF
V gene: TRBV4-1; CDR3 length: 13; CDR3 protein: ASSRGALITDTQY
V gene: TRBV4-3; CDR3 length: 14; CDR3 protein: ASSQGEGQPVEKLF
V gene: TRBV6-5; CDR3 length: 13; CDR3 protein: ASSLGGGLNTEAF
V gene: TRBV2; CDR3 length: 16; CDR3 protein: ASSVGPGARSGANVLT
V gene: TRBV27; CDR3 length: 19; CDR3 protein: ASSLLPRAGGPSRSSYEQY
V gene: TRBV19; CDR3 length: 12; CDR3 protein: ASSDRQDFGEQF
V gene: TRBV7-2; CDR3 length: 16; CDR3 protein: ASSRTWTGADSNQPQH
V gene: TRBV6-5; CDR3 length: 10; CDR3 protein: ASSRLSGGYT
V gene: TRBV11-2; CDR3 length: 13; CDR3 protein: ASSLRDLRSYEQY
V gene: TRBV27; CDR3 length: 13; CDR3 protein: ASSLARTPNNEQF
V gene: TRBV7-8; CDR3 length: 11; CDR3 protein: ATAGGVLNIQY
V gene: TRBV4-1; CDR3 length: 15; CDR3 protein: ASSHQTRSGSSYEQY
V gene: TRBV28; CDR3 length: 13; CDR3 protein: ASSFGARRGQPQH
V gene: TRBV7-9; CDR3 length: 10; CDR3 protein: ASSGEPGEQY